These 7 T cell receptor beta chains originate from one sample sequenced in a study of blood T cell repertoires in COVID-19. Assay used: immunoSEQ multiplex PCR; TCRdb lists only in-frame clones, some missing. The sample lists approximately 200,000 clones; about 86% were seen once. Specimen: PBMCs or T cells enriched from blood (not recorded which). Receptors were obtained from a woman in her 30s who had been exposed to COVID-19.

The chain recombines TRBV10-1 with TRBJ2-7; 9 bases align to TRBD1. CDR1 and CDR2 (germline): WNHNN, SYGVQD (reference sequence). Trimming cost V 6 bases and J 7 bases; bases outside gene matches: 4. This CDR3 is 12 amino acids long. The CDR3 nucleotides are TGCGCCAGCAGCGGGGACAGGGTAGAGCAGTACTTC. Translated, it gives CASSGDRVEQYF.

The V call is TRBV6-1, the J call TRBJ2-7; D is uncertain. Germline assignment: CDR1 MNHNS and CDR2 SASEGT. Trimming left V 0 bases short and J 7 bases short, with 10 bases between. CDR3 length equals 13 residues. The CDR3 sequence: CASSEANLREQYF. The CDR3 nucleotides read TGTGCCAGCAGTGAAGCCAACCTCCGGGAGCAGTACTTC.

This sequence joins TRBV18 and TRBJ2-2; 9 bases fit TRBD1. Trimming at V came to 1 base and at J to 2 bases, leaving 2 bases not matched to a gene. The CDR3 contains 16 residues. Germline V gene lookup returns CDR1 KGHSH and CDR2 LQKENI. The CDR3 is CASSPQGQGNTGELFF. CDR3 bases: TGTGCCAGCTCACCACAGGGACAGGGTAACACCGGGGAGCTGTTTTTT.

This chain links TRBV15 with TRBJ1-4, with TRBD1 identical over 10 bases. The ends lost 1 base at V and 8 bases at J; junction bases unmatched: 7. The CDR3 is 16 residues long. Germline lookup yields CDR1 LNHNV and CDR2 YYDKDF (reference sequence). The CDR3 DNA follows: TGTGCCACCAGCAGAGTCCGGGACAGGGGAAGGGAAAAACTGTTTTTT. This encodes CATSRVRDRGREKLFF.

The CDR3 here is CASRLVFDNGETTYEQYF. Here the CDR3 DNA reads TGTGCAAGTCGCTTAGTCTTTGACAACGGGGAGACGACCTACGAGCAGTACTTC. V usage is TRBV12-2 and J usage is TRBJ2-7; whether TRBD2, the table's D call, matches the DNA was not checked. TRBV12-2 is given as a pseudogene. The CDR3 length is 18 residues.

The chain recombines TRBV19 with TRBJ2-1; 7 positions agree with TRBD1. Per germline, CDR1 LNHDA and CDR2 SQIVND (reference sequence). CDR3 length equals 17 residues. With 1 base clipped from V and 6 bases from J, the junction kept 12 bases outside the gene matches. CDR3 residues: CASSIVGKGAGFNEQFF. CDR3 DNA: TGTGCCAGTAGTATAGTGGGTAAGGGGGCGGGCTTCAATGAGCAGTTCTTC. Looking up the rest from reference TRBV19 and TRBJ2-1 gives the full variable domain: DGGITQSPKYLFRKEGQNVTLSCEQNLNHDAMYWYRQDPGQGLRLIYYSQIVNDFQKGDIAEGYSVSREKKESFPLTVTSAQKNPTAFYLCASSIVGKGAGFNEQFFGPGTRLTVL.

The V gene is TRBV24-1, the J gene TRBJ2-5; a possible D gene is TRBD2 (6 bases). Trimming removed 0 bases at V and 0 bases at J, with 10 bases between. The CDR3 has 16 residues. Germline V gives CDR1 KGHDR, CDR2 SFDVKD. The CDR3 here is CATSDLGGVNQETQYF. The DNA of the CDR3 is TGTGCCACCAGTGATTTGGGAGGGGTCAACCAAGAGACCCAGTACTTC.